This T cell receptor (beta chain) was recovered during a study of long-term antiretroviral therapy in people with HIV. Investigators performed immunoSEQ version v3.0 at survey level. Using immunoSEQ multiplex PCR, the repertoire was profiled, and TCRdb retains in-frame clones only, with some absent. The sample has approximately 22,000 clones; about 82% are singletons. This receptor was identified in a man between 60 and 70 years old with HIV. This specimen consisted of unsorted PBMCs, obtained 1.3 years after starting antiretroviral therapy.

The CDR3 DNA reads as TGCGCCAGCAGCTTCCCCTCAAGGGGGGCAGATACGCAGTATTTT. Its translation: CASSFPSRGADTQYF. V and J are TRBV5-1 and TRBJ2-3, with D tentatively TRBD1 or TRBD2 (6 bases each). Trimming took 2 bases from V and 4 from J, leaving 14 bases between them. Germline values: CDR1 SGHRS, CDR2 YFSETQ. The CDR3 runs 15 residues.